This passage covers 29 T cell receptor beta chains from one sample sequenced in a study of response to subunit inactivated influenza vaccine. TCRdb ran MiXCR on the RT-PCR reads and lists one entry per CDR3 protein. The sample shows around 520,000 distinct CDR3 sequences, 25% of them seen only once. The sequencing used CD4+ T cells sorted from PBMCs, collected roughly 5 days after vaccination. These receptor sequences come from a man aged 45-65 years who received an inactivated influenza vaccine.

This clonotype showed up just a few times. V gene TRBV11-2 combines with J gene TRBJ2-3; 7 positions agree with TRBD2. V gave up 0 bases and J gave up 0 bases; unmatched junction bases: 15. The CDR3 length is 20 residues. Germline assignment: CDR1 SGHAT and CDR2 FQNNGV. The CDR3: CASSLDPWGRARRSTDTQYF. The CDR3 DNA follows: TGTGCCAGCAGCTTAGATCCTTGGGGGAGGGCCCGTAGAAGCACAGATACGCAGTATTTT. Based on the CDR3 plus reference TRBV11-2 and TRBJ2-3, the full variable domain is EAGVAQSPRYKIIEKRQSVAFWCNPISGHATLYWYQQILGQGPKLLIQFQNNGVVDDSQLPKDRFSAERLKGVDSTLKIQPAKLEDSAVYLCASSLDPWGRARRSTDTQYFGPGTRLTVL.

This clonotype occurred a few times. The chain is built from TRBV4-3 and TRBJ2-2; 10 bases align to TRBD2. CDR3 size: 17 residues. Germline CDR1 is LGHNA and CDR2 is YSLEER. V shed 2 bases, J shed 6 bases, and the junction held 9 bases outside the gene matches. The chain's CDR3 is CASSQSLAGVSPGELFF. The CDR3 coding sequence is TGCGCCAGCAGCCAATCCCTAGCGGGAGTCTCCCCCGGGGAGCTGTTTTTT.

V and J are TRBV6-6 and TRBJ2-2; D may be TRBD1 (5 bases). This CDR3 comprises 14 residues. CDR1 is MNHNY and CDR2 is SVGAGI in the germline V gene (reference sequence). The germline V and J ends were trimmed by 5 bases and 8 bases, with 15 bases remaining between them. The CDR3 region has the DNA TGTGCCAGCAGTAGCGACAGAACCCGAGGGGAGCTGTTTTTT. Encoded protein: CASSSDRTRGELFF.

This clonotype was found a few times. The CDR3 nucleotides read TGTGCCAGCAGGGTTCAGTTAAACACTGAAGCTTTCTTT. The encoded protein is CASRVQLNTEAFF. This chain joins TRBV2 and TRBJ1-1; no reliable D call. The V end lost 6 bases, the J end lost 2 bases, and 10 bases lay between the germline ends. The V gene's germline CDR1 is SNHLY and CDR2 FYNNEI. This CDR3 has 13 residues.

This clonotype has more than one count but fewer than ten. The chain combines TRBV12-3 or TRBV12-4 with TRBJ2-2; D perhaps matches TRBD1 (6 bases). V lost 0 bases to trimming and J lost 4 bases, with 9 bases between them. The CDR3 length is 15 residues. The CDR3 sequence is CASSLAGAATGELFF. In DNA, the CDR3 is TGTGCCAGCAGTTTAGCGGGGGCTGCCACCGGGGAGCTGTTTTTT.

The chain has TRBV20-1 and TRBJ2-4, with D tentatively TRBD1 (5 bases). This CDR3 comprises 18 residues. From germline, CDR1 is DFQATT and CDR2 SNEGSKA (reference sequence). The V end was cut by 6 bases, the J end by 0 bases, with 24 bases between. The CDR3 sequence: CSAPQRTSGLLAKNIQYF. The CDR3, as DNA: TGCAGTGCCCCGCAGAGGACATCCGGTCTTCTAGCCAAAAACATTCAGTACTTC.

The rearrangement joins TRBV7-9 to TRBJ2-2; weak D call: TRBD1 (6 bases). CDR1 SEHNR and CDR2 FQNEAQ come from the germline V gene (reference sequence). The CDR3 is 15 amino acids. V was cut by 5 bases and J by 0 bases, with 10 bases left in between. The CDR3: CASSRDNANTGELFF. The DNA of the CDR3 is TGTGCCAGCAGCCGGGACAACGCGAACACCGGGGAGCTGTTTTTT. The whole variable domain, remainder taken from reference TRBV7-9 and TRBJ2-2, is DTGVSQNPRHKITKRGQNVTFRCDPISEHNRLYWYRQTLGQGPEFLTYFQNEAQLEKSRLLSDRFSAERPKGSFSTLEIQRTEQGDSAMYLCASSRDNANTGELFFGEGSRLTVL.

This clonotype showed up just a few times. V usage is TRBV6-2 or TRBV6-3 and J usage is TRBJ2-7; possible D gene TRBD1, 5 bases. V was trimmed by 0 bases and J by 3 bases, leaving 9 bases between them. The germline V gene encodes CDR1 MNHEY and CDR2 SVGEGT. The CDR3 totals 14 residues. In DNA form, the CDR3 reads TGTGCCAGCAGTTACTCGACAGCGTACTACGAGCAGTACTTC. Amino acid sequence: CASSYSTAYYEQYF.

This chain uses TRBV7-2 with TRBJ2-3; D assignment may be TRBD1 or TRBD2 (6 bases each). In germline, CDR1 is SGHTA, CDR2 FQGNSA. The CDR3 is 14 amino acids. V was pared by 6 bases and J by 2 bases, with 12 bases between. CDR3: CASREGGLTDTQYF. CDR3 coding DNA: TGTGCCAGCAGGGAGGGGGGACTCACAGATACGCAGTATTTT.

This clonotype was observed at least ten times. The chain combines TRBV12-3 or TRBV12-4 with TRBJ2-3, with TRBD1 matching over 8 bases. J was trimmed by 7 bases and V by 7 bases; bases with no gene match: 16. The CDR3 contains 16 residues. The CDR3 DNA reads as TGTGCCAGCAACTCTAGGGGTAGGACAGGGCAAAATACGCAGTATTTT. Translation gives CASNSRGRTGQNTQYF.

V and J are TRBV4-3 and TRBJ2-2; 12 bases match TRBD2. The CDR3 length is 17 residues. J was trimmed by 3 bases and V by 1 base; bases with no gene match: 3. Per the germline V gene, CDR1 is LGHNA and CDR2 is YSLEER. CDR3 sequence reads: CASSQGGLAGYTGELFF. DNA for the CDR3: TGCGCCAGCAGCCAAGGCGGACTAGCGGGATACACCGGGGAGCTGTTTTTT.

This chain joins TRBV18 and TRBJ2-5; D is ambiguous. Germline V gene lookup returns CDR1 KGHSH and CDR2 LQKENI. CDR3 length equals 13 residues. Between the trimmed V and J ends, which lost 0 bases and 8 bases, there was a span of 10 bases. CDR3 DNA sequence: TGTGCCAGCTCACCACCGAACGGAGATACCCAGTACTTC. It is translated as CASSPPNGDTQYF. The full variable domain, its missing parts supplied by reference TRBV18 and TRBJ2-5, is NAGVMQNPRHLVRRRGQEARLRCSPMKGHSHVYWYRQLPEEGLKFMVYLQKENIIDESGMPKERFSAEFPKEGPSILRIQQVVRGDSAAYFCASSPPNGDTQYFGPGTRLLVL.

The chain employs TRBV20-1 and TRBJ1-3; 7 nucleotides match TRBD1. The V segment lost 3 bases and the J segment 5 bases; nucleotides outside the gene matches: 4. Germline CDR1 is DFQATT and CDR2 is SNEGSKA (reference sequence). The CDR3 is made up of 13 amino acids. CDR3 protein: CSASEGQRNTIYF. For the CDR3, the DNA is TGCAGTGCTAGTGAGGGACAGAGAAACACCATATATTTT.

The rearrangement uses TRBV6-1 and TRBJ2-5; D may be TRBD1 or TRBD2 (6 bases each). CDR1 is MNHNS and CDR2 is SASEGT in the germline V gene. This CDR3 contains 15 residues. Trimming stripped 4 bases from V and 5 bases from J, with 17 bases between. The CDR3 DNA reads as TGTGCCAGCAGTGTTTCCGGGGGCTTTCGGGAGACCCAGTACTTC. It codes for CASSVSGGFRETQYF.

V gene TRBV12-3 or TRBV12-4 combines with J gene TRBJ2-1, with D perhaps matching TRBD1 (5 bases). Trimming cost V 5 bases and J 9 bases, with 14 bases left between them. The CDR3 is 13 residues long. The CDR3 DNA reads as TGTGCCAGCAGTCCAGAGGCTGGGGCTGAGCAGTTCTTC. Protein: CASSPEAGAEQFF.

This clonotype was found a few times. The rearrangement uses TRBV5-5 and TRBJ1-1, with D possibly matching TRBD1 (5 bases). This CDR3 spans 15 amino acids. Germline assignment: CDR1 SGHKS and CDR2 YYEKEE (reference sequence). V was pared by 4 bases and J by 4 bases, with 17 bases between. The CDR3 loop reads CASSPVVGGGTEAFF. The CDR3 DNA reads TGTGCCAGCAGCCCCGTTGTGGGGGGAGGCACTGAAGCTTTCTTT.

V gene TRBV3-1 combines with J gene TRBJ2-5, with 11 bases that match TRBD2. V shed 4 bases, J shed 1 base, and the junction held 8 bases outside the gene matches. CDR1 is LGHDT and CDR2 is YNNKEL in the germline V gene (reference sequence). This CDR3 is 17 amino acids long. The CDR3 region has the DNA TGTGCCAGCAGCCCGTCGGTGACTAGCGGGGTCCAAGAGACCCAGTACTTC. This translates into CASSPSVTSGVQETQYF.

This clonotype is a singleton in its sample. This sequence joins TRBV20-1 and TRBJ2-3; no clear D. Germline V gene lookup returns CDR1 DFQATT and CDR2 SNEGSKA (reference sequence). The CDR3 is 15 residues long. Trimming removed 0 bases at V and 1 base at J, with 11 bases between. The chain's CDR3 is CSARDPNIGTDTQYF. Written as DNA, the CDR3 is TGCAGTGCTAGAGATCCCAATATAGGCACAGATACGCAGTATTTT.

There are a few counts of this clonotype. V is TRBV12-3 or TRBV12-4 and J is TRBJ2-3; a possible D gene is TRBD2 (5 bases). This CDR3 region has 14 residues. V dropped 5 bases and J dropped 4 bases, with 13 bases sitting between them. The CDR3: CASSALLVPDTQYF. CDR3 nucleotide sequence: TGTGCCAGCAGTGCCTTACTAGTCCCAGATACGCAGTATTTT.

The CDR3, as DNA: TGTGCCAGCAGCTGGGGAGGACTAGCGGAGGCCCAGTACTTC. This gives the protein CASSWGGLAEAQYF. The rearrangement links TRBV6-1 to TRBJ2-5; 10 nucleotides line up with TRBD2. J gave up 9 bases and V 6 bases, and 10 bases lay outside the gene matches. CDR1 and CDR2 from the germline V gene are MNHNS and SASEGT. This CDR3 has 14 amino acids.

The genes are TRBV4-3 and TRBJ2-2; D is ambiguous. Germline V lookup: CDR1 LGHNA, CDR2 YSLEER. V was clipped by 2 bases and J by 5 bases, with 15 bases between them. The CDR3 consists of 16 residues. The CDR3 here is CASSQFSRPGTGELFF. CDR3 nucleotides: TGCGCCAGCAGCCAATTTTCCAGGCCCGGGACCGGGGAGCTGTTTTTT.

This clonotype was seen at least ten times. The V gene is TRBV12-3 or TRBV12-4, the J gene TRBJ2-3; tentatively, D is TRBD2 (5 bases). Deletions cut 3 bases from V and 5 bases from J, with 9 bases between. This CDR3 has 13 amino acids. The CDR3 DNA reads TGTGCCAGCAGTTTCTCCCGGGGAGATACGCAGTATTTT. Translated, it gives CASSFSRGDTQYF.

The rearrangement uses TRBV5-1 and TRBJ1-1; D call uncertain. Germline CDR1 SGHRS, CDR2 YFSETQ. CDR3 length: 15 residues. Between the trimmed V and J ends, which lost 0 bases and 0 bases, there was a span of 9 bases. Written as DNA, the CDR3 is TGCGCCAGCAGCTTGGAGGGCATAATGAACACTGAAGCTTTCTTT. Translated: CASSLEGIMNTEAFF.

This clonotype was found a few times. J is TRBJ1-5 and V is TRBV6-2 or TRBV6-3; no definite D call. Trimming removed 4 bases at V and 0 bases at J, with 7 bases between. There are 14 residues in the CDR3. The V gene's germline CDR1 is MNHEY and CDR2 SVGEGT. Here the CDR3 reads CASSSGYSNQPQHF. Here the CDR3 DNA reads TGTGCCAGCAGTTCCGGATATAGCAATCAGCCCCAGCATTTT.

There are a few counts of this clonotype. The chain carries TRBV28 and TRBJ2-3; D call uncertain. This CDR3 has 15 residues. The germline V gene has CDR1 MDHEN and CDR2 SYDVKM. V was trimmed by 6 bases and J by 9 bases, leaving 22 bases between them. CDR3 residues: CASSVMRAGFATQYF. The CDR3 DNA follows: TGTGCCAGCAGCGTGATGCGAGCTGGGTTCGCGACGCAGTATTTT.

CDR3: CASSRGQGGGEAFF. The CDR3 region has the DNA TGTGCCAGCAGCCGAGGACAGGGAGGGGGTGAAGCTTTCTTT. This rearrangement joins TRBV5-4 to TRBJ1-1; 8 nucleotides agree with TRBD1. Germline V CDR1 and CDR2: SGHNT, YYREEE (reference sequence). After removal of 4 bases from V and 7 bases from J, the junction contained 9 bases not matched to a gene. The CDR3 is 14 amino acids.

The CDR3 DNA follows: TGCGCCAGCAGCCTCACCCCGACTAGCGGGAGTGGGGAGCAGTACTTC. Its translation is CASSLTPTSGSGEQYF. This rearrangement joins TRBV4-3 to TRBJ2-7; 12 bases are a match to TRBD2. J was trimmed by 7 bases and V by 4 bases; bases with no gene match: 11. The CDR3 spans 16 residues. Germline V gives CDR1 LGHNA, CDR2 YSLEER.

The V and J genes are TRBV7-2 and TRBJ2-5; D call uncertain. The V end lost 1 base, the J end lost 2 bases, and 11 bases lay between the germline ends. The CDR3 contains 15 residues. CDR1 and CDR2 (germline): SGHTA, FQGNSA. In nucleotides, the CDR3 is TGTGCCAGCAGCTTAGGGGCGAGGCGGCAAGAGACCCAGTACTTC. This gives the protein CASSLGARRQETQYF.

V and J are TRBV5-1 and TRBJ2-2, with D perhaps TRBD1 (5 bases). The CDR3 extends over 15 amino acids. The V end was cut by 4 bases, the J end by 3 bases, with 13 bases between. Germline CDR1 is SGHRS and CDR2 is YFSETQ. The CDR3 reads CASSPLDTYTGELFF. CDR3 coding DNA: TGCGCCAGCAGCCCCCTGGACACATACACCGGGGAGCTGTTTTTT.